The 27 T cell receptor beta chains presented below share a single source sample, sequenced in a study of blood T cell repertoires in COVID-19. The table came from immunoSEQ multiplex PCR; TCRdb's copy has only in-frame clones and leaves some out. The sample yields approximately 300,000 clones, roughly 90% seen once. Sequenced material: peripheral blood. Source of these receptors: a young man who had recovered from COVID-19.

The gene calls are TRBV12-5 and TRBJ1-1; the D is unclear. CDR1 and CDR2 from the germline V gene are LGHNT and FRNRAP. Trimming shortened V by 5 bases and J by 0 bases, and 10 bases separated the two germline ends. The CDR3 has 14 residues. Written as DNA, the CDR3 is TGTGCTAGTGGTCCCGACGGGATGAACACTGAAGCTTTCTTT. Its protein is CASGPDGMNTEAFF.

CDR3 sequence: CASSGTVNTEAFF. The CDR3 nucleotides read TGTGCCAGCAGTGGGACAGTGAACACTGAAGCTTTCTTT. The V and J genes are TRBV12-3 or TRBV12-4 and TRBJ1-1; 7 bases match TRBD1. V lost 5 bases and J lost 0; bases outside the gene matches: 0. This CDR3 has 13 residues.

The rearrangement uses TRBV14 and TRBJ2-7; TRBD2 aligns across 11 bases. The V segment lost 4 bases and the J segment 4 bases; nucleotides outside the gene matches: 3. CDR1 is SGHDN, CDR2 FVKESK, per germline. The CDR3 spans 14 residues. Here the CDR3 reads CASSRGTSGYEQYF. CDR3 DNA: TGTGCCAGCAGCCGAGGGACTAGCGGTTACGAGCAGTACTTC.

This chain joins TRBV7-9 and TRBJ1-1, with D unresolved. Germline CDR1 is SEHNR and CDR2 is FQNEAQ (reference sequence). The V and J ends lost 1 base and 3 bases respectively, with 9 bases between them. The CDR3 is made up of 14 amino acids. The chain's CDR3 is CASSLVAGDTEAFF. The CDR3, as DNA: TGTGCCAGCAGCTTAGTAGCCGGGGACACTGAAGCTTTCTTT.

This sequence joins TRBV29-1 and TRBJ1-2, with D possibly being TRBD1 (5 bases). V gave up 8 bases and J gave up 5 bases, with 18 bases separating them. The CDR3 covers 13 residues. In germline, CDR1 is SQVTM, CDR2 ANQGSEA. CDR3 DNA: TGCAGCCTTCGGGAGGAGTCAGGGTATGGCTACACCTTC. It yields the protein CSLREESGYGYTF.

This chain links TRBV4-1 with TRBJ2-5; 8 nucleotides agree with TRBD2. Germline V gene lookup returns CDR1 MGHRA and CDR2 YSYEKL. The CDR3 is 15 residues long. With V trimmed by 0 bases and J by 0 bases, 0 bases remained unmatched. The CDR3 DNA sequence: TGCGCCAGCAGCCAAGAGCGGGGGGACCAAGAGACCCAGTACTTC. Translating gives CASSQERGDQETQYF.

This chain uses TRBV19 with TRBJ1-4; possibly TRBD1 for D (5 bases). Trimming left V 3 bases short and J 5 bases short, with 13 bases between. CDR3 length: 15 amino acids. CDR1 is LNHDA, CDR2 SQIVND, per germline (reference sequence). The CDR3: CASSMGRGWNEKLFF. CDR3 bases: TGTGCCAGTAGTATGGGGCGGGGCTGGAATGAAAAACTGTTTTTT.

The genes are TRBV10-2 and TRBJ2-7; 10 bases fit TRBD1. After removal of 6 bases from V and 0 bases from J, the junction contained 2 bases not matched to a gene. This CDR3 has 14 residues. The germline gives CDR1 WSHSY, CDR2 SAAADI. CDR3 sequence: CASRGTGVSYEQYF. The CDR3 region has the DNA TGCGCCAGCAGAGGGACAGGGGTCTCCTACGAGCAGTACTTC.

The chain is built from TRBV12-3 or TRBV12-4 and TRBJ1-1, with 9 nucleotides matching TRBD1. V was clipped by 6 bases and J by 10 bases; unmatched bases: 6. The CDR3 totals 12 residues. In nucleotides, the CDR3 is TGTGCCAGCAGCCAAACAGGGGGCGGAGCTTTCTTT. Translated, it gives CASSQTGGGAFF.

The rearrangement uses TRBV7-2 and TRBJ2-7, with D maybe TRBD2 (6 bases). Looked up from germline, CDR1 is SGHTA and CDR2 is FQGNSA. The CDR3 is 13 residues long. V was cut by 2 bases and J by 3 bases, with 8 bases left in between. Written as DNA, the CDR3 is TGTGCCAGCAGCTTATCCGGGGGCTACGAGCAGTACTTC. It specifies CASSLSGGYEQYF.

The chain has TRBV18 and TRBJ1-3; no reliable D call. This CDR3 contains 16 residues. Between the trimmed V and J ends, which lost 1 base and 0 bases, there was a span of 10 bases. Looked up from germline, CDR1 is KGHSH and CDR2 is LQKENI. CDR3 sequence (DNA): TGTGCCAGCTCACCACAGGCAGCGTACTCTGGAAACACCATATATTTT. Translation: CASSPQAAYSGNTIYF.

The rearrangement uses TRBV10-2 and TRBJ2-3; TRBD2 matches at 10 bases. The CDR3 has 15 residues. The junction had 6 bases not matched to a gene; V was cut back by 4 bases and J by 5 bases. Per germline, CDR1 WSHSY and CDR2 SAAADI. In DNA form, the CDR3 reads TGCGCCAGCAGTGTGAGCGGGGGGGAGCAAGATACGCAGTATTTT. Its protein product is CASSVSGGEQDTQYF.

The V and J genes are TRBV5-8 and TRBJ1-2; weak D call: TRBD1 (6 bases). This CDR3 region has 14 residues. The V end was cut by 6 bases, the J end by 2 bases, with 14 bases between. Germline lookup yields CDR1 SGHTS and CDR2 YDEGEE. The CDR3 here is CASTNEQGNYGYTF. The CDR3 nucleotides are TGTGCCAGCACAAACGAGCAGGGGAACTATGGCTACACCTTC.

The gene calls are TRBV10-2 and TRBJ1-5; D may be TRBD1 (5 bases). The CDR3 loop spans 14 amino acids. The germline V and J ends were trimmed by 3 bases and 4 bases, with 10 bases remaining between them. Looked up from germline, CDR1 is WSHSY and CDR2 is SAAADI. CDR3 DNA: TGCGCCAGCAGTGACAGGGCGATAAATCAGCCCCAGCATTTT. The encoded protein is CASSDRAINQPQHF.

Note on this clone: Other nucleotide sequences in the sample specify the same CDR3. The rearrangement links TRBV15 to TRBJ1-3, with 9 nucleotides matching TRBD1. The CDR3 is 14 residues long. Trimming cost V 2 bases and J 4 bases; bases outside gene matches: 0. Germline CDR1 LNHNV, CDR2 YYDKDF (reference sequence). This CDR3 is CATSRTGGGNTIYF. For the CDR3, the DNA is TGTGCCACCAGCAGAACAGGGGGCGGAAACACCATATATTTT.

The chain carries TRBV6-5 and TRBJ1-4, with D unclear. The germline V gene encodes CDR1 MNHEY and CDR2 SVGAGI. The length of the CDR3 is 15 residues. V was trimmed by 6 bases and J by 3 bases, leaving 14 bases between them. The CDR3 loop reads CASRHEWEANEKLFF. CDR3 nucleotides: TGTGCCAGCAGACACGAATGGGAGGCTAATGAAAAACTGTTTTTT.

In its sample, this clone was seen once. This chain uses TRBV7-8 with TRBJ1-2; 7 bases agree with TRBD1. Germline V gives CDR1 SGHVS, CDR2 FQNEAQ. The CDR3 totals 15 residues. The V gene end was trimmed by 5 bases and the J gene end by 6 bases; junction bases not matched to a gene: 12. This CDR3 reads CASSTRNPGTDGYTF. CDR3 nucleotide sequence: TGTGCCAGCAGCACGAGAAACCCCGGGACAGATGGCTACACCTTC.

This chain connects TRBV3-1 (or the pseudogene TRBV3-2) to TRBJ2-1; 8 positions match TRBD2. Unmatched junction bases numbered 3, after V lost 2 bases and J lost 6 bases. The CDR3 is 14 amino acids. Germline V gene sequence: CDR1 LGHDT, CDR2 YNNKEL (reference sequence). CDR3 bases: TGTGCCAGCAGCCAAAGCGGGAGAAGCAATGAGCAGTTCTTC. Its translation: CASSQSGRSNEQFF.

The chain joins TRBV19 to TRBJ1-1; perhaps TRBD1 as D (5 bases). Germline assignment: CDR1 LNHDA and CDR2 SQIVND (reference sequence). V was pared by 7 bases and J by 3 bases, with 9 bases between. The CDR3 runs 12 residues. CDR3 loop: CASIRGDTEAFF. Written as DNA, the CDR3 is TGTGCCAGTATTCGGGGGGACACTGAAGCTTTCTTT.

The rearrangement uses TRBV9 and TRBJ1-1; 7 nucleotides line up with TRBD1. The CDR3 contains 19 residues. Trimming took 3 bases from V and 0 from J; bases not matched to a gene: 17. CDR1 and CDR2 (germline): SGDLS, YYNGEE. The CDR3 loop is CASSATGGFDRDMNTEAFF. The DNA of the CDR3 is TGTGCCAGCAGCGCCACAGGCGGATTTGACAGGGATATGAACACTGAAGCTTTCTTT.

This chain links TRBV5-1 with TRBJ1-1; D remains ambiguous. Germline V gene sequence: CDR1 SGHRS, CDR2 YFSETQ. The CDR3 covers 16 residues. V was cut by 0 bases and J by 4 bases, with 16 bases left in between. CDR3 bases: TGCGCCAGCAGCTTGGGCGGTTGGGGAGTCGGCACTGAAGCTTTCTTT. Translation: CASSLGGWGVGTEAFF.

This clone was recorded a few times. The CDR3 loop reads CASSIEPAGVLVNEQFF. CDR3 nucleotides: TGTGCCAGTAGTATCGAACCGGCGGGGGTCCTTGTGAATGAGCAGTTCTTC. The chain uses TRBV19 and TRBJ2-1, with 7 bases aligning to TRBD2. The CDR3 covers 17 residues. In germline, CDR1 is LNHDA, CDR2 SQIVND (reference sequence). After removal of 3 bases from V and 7 bases from J, the junction contained 15 bases not matched to a gene.

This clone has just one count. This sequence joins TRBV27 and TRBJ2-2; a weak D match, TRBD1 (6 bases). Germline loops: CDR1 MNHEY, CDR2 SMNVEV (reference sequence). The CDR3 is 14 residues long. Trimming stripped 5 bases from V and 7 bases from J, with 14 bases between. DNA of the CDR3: TGTGCCAGCAGTCCCTGGGACAAGGACGGGGAGCTGTTTTTT. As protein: CASSPWDKDGELFF.

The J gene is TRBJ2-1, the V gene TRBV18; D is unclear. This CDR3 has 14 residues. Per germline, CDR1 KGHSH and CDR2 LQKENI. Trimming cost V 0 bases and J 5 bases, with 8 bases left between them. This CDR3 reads CASSPPATHNEQFF. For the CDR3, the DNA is TGTGCCAGCTCACCACCGGCGACACACAATGAGCAGTTCTTC.

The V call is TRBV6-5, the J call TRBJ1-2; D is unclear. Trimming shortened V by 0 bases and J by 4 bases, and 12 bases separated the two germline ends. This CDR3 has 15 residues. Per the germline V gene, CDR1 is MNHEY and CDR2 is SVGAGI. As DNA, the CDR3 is TGTGCCAGCAGTTACTCGGGTAGCGACGGCTATGGCTACACCTTC. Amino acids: CASSYSGSDGYGYTF.

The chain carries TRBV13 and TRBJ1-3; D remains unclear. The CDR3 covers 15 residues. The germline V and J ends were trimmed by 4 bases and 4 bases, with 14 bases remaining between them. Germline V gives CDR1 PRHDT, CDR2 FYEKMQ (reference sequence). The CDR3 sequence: CASSSRRVAGNTIYF. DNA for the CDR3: TGTGCCAGCAGCTCTCGGCGGGTTGCAGGAAACACCATATATTTT.

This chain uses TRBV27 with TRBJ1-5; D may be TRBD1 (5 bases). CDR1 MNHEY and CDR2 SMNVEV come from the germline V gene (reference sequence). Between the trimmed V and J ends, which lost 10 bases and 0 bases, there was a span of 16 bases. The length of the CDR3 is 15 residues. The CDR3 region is CATSGGGYSNQPQHF. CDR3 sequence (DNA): TGTGCCACCTCCGGGGGAGGATATAGCAATCAGCCCCAGCATTTT.